This record looks at one T cell receptor beta chain sequence and its context. This sample is part of a study of radiation and T cells in renal cell carcinoma. Time point reported: blood 4 weeks post-SBRT, at nephrectomy. Treatment of the sample: 15 Gy SBRT to primary tumor, nephrectomy 4 weeks later. This renal cell carcinoma was of the clear cell type. The CDR3 loop spans 12 amino acids. Germline CDR1 KGHSH, CDR2 LQKENI. V lost 2 bases and J 2 bases, leaving 4 bases between the germline ends. Data came from immunoSEQ multiplex PCR; TCRdb stores just in-frame clones and leaves some out. Here the sample spans roughly 80,000 clones, roughly 80% being singletons.

The source is a woman aged 60-75 years with renal cell carcinoma. The V and J genes are TRBV18 and TRBJ2-7; D unclear. The input for sequencing was blood, taken from a patient whose treatment included radiotherapy and nephrectomy. The CDR3 DNA follows: TGTGCCAGCTCACCAGGGGCCTACGAGCAGTACTTC. This gives the protein CASSPGAYEQYF.